A selection of T cell receptor beta chains follows, all from one sample in a study of T cell responses to AZD1222 COVID-19 vaccine. The assay was immunoSEQ multiplex PCR, and TCRdb's table has in-frame clones only and misses some. The sample holds under 200,000 clones, roughly nine tenths seen once. The sequencing here drew on peripheral blood, taken 28 days after the second dose of the MenACWY control vaccine. The receptors here all came from an adult who received the MenACWY meningococcal vaccine as a control. Each CDR3 is given with its conserved first and last residue. Each record gives: clone size, J gene, D gene, CDR3 length, V gene, CDR3 protein, CDR3 DNA. D genes are given only for firm matches. The size entry is marked missing in some rows and otherwise reads once, few, many or a size class.

- | TRBJ2-1 | TRBD1 | 16 | TRBV9 | CASSVGPTGVYNEQFF | TGTGCCAGCAGCGTAGGACCGACAGGGGTCTACAATGAGCAGTTCTTC
- | TRBJ1-4 | TRBD1 | 14 | TRBV19 | CASRPGQGNEKLFF | TGTGCCAGTAGGCCGGGACAGGGGAATGAAAAACTGTTTTTT
once | TRBJ2-2 | TRBD1 | 15 | TRBV3-1/TRBV3-2 | CASNQLTGYTGELFF | TGTGCCAGCAACCAATTGACAGGGTACACCGGGGAGCTGTTTTTT
- | TRBJ2-1 | - | 16 | TRBV19 | CASSTRPRSSYNEQFF | TGTGCCAGTAGTACCCGGCCGAGGAGCTCCTACAATGAGCAGTTCTTC
- | TRBJ1-3 | TRBD1 | 15 | TRBV10-1 | CASSEATGAGNTIYF | TGCGCCAGCAGTGAGGCGACAGGGGCTGGAAACACCATATATTTT
- | TRBJ2-5 | - | 15 | TRBV7-3 | CASSLTAQAGAAQYF | TGTGCCAGCAGCTTAACGGCCCAGGCAGGGGCAGCCCAGTACTTC
once | TRBJ2-2 | - | 14 | TRBV18 | CASFRDSRTGELFF | TGTGCCAGCTTCCGGGACTCACGCACCGGGGAGCTGTTTTTT
- | TRBJ1-6 | - | 20 | TRBV4-2 | CASSQDWDPGSPSYNSPLHF | TGTGCCAGCAGCCAAGATTGGGACCCAGGCAGTCCCTCGTATAATTCACCCCTCCACTTT
- | TRBJ2-1 | - | 12 | TRBV12-3/TRBV12-4 | CASSSPNNEQFF | TGTGCCAGCAGCAGTCCGAACAATGAGCAGTTCTTC
- | TRBJ1-1 | - | 14 | TRBV19 | CASSIVRSYTEAFF | TGTGCCAGTAGTATAGTAAGAAGTTACACTGAAGCTTTCTTT
- | TRBJ2-5 | TRBD2 | 15 | TRBV7-3 | CASRPGLAGGETQYF | TGTGCCAGCAGGCCGGGACTAGCGGGAGGAGAGACCCAGTACTTC
- | TRBJ1-4 | - | 14 | TRBV7-9 | CASSETVNTEKLFF | TGTGCCAGCAGCGAGACAGTTAATACCGAAAAACTGTTTTTT
- | TRBJ2-4 | - | 13 | TRBV19 | CASRDLAKNIQYF | TGTGCCAGTCGGGACCTAGCCAAAAACATTCAGTACTTC
- | TRBJ2-7 | - | 16 | TRBV6-1 | CASSEALVTAGYEQYF | TGTGCCAGCAGTGAAGCGCTAGTGACCGCCGGCTACGAGCAGTACTTC
- | TRBJ1-6 | - | 15 | TRBV14 | CASSQVGSGNSPLHF | TGTGCCAGCAGCCAAGTGGGGTCGGGAAATTCACCCCTCCACTTT
- | TRBJ1-2 | - | 13 | TRBV6-5 | CASTLGPDYGYTF | TGTGCCAGCACCCTGGGCCCGGACTATGGCTACACCTTC
- | TRBJ2-1 | TRBD2 | 20 | TRBV4-2 | CASSQASGTSASRRFNEQFF | TGTGCCAGCAGCCAAGCCTCCGGGACTAGCGCCAGCCGCAGGTTCAATGAGCAGTTCTTC
- | TRBJ2-7 | TRBD2 | 16 | TRBV7-2 | CASSLESLAGKSEQYF | TGTGCCAGCAGCTTAGAGAGTCTAGCGGGAAAGTCCGAGCAGTACTTC
- | TRBJ1-3 | - | 12 | TRBV7-9 | CAAQSSGNTIYF | TGTGCCGCACAGTCCTCTGGAAACACCATATATTTT
once | TRBJ2-5 | - | 13 | TRBV5-4 | CASSFAGGETQYF | TGTGCCAGCAGCTTCGCCGGTGGGGAGACCCAGTACTTC
- | TRBJ2-5 | - | 14 | TRBV2 | CASSEWDLGKTQYF | TGTGCCAGCAGTGAGTGGGACCTTGGCAAGACCCAGTACTTC
- | TRBJ2-3 | TRBD1 | 13 | TRBV7-3 | CASSRGQTDTQYF | TGTGCCAGCAGCCGGGGACAGACAGATACGCAGTATTTT
- | TRBJ1-1 | TRBD1 | 15 | TRBV5-1 | CASSDQGQQNTEAFF | TGCGCCAGCAGCGACCAGGGACAGCAGAACACTGAAGCTTTCTTT
- | TRBJ2-7 | TRBD1 | 14 | TRBV9 | CASSVGQGAGEQYF | TGTGCCAGCAGCGTCGGACAGGGGGCGGGCGAGCAGTACTTC
once | TRBJ1-6 | - | 14 | TRBV19 | CASRGTPGNSPLHF | TGTGCCAGTAGAGGGACTCCCGGCAATTCACCCCTCCACTTT
- | TRBJ2-3 | - | 13 | TRBV19 | CASSILLTDTQYF | TGTGCCAGTAGTATTCTGCTCACAGATACGCAGTATTTT
- | TRBJ2-1 | TRBD2 | 14 | TRBV3-1/TRBV3-2 | CATSGGVPYNEQFF | TGTGCCACCAGCGGGGGGGTTCCCTACAATGAGCAGTTCTTC
- | TRBJ2-4 | TRBD1 | 21 | TRBV28 | CASSSVSGTVSFLLAKNIQYF | TGTGCCAGCAGTTCTGTTTCCGGGACAGTAAGCTTTCTTTTAGCCAAAAACATTCAGTACTTC
many | TRBJ2-7 | - | 13 | TRBV3-1/TRBV3-2 | CASSQVEGLEQYF | TGTGCCAGCAGCCAAGTAGAAGGGCTCGAGCAGTACTTC
few | TRBJ1-2 | TRBD1 | 14 | TRBV19 | CASTTGPNNYGYTF | TGTGCCAGTACGACAGGGCCTAATAACTATGGCTACACCTTC
- | TRBJ2-5 | TRBD1 | 15 | TRBV19 | CASTSPTGGKETQYF | TGTGCCAGTACTTCCCCGACAGGGGGCAAGGAGACCCAGTACTTC
- | TRBJ2-1 | TRBD2 | 14 | TRBV6-5 | CGTGSLAGVYEQFF | TGTGGGACTGGTAGCCTAGCGGGAGTATATGAGCAGTTCTTC
- | TRBJ2-7 | - | 18 | TRBV6-2/TRBV6-3 | CASSSQPLAPDRGLEQYF | TGTGCCAGCAGTTCACAGCCTCTAGCGCCCGATCGAGGCCTCGAGCAGTACTTC